This is a list of T cell receptor beta chains from one sample in a study of blood T cell repertoires in COVID-19. Generated by immunoSEQ multiplex PCR, the TCRdb table keeps only in-frame clones and is missing some. Among 150,000 to 200,000 clones, 81% were seen once, and the ten largest hold 9% to 15%. The sequencing sample was made of peripheral blood. The source is a woman of 80 years or more with COVID-19, enrolled during active disease. CDR3s include the opening cysteine and the closing phenylalanine or tryptophan. A D gene is named only where the DNA matches it firmly. Clone sizes are given selectively: once, few, many, or a class where the clone is expanded.

clone_size j_call v_call d_call cdr3_nt cdr3_aa
NA TRBJ2-1 TRBV5-5 NA TGTGCCAGCAGCTTGGGGACAGATACTCAATACAATGAGCAGTTCTTC CASSLGTDTQYNEQFF
NA TRBJ1-6 TRBV7-2 TRBD1 TGTGCCAGCAGCCCAGACAGGGGGTGGCATTCACCCCTCCACTTT CASSPDRGWHSPLHF
NA TRBJ1-2 TRBV5-8 NA TGTGCCAGCAGCTTCCGACAGGCGACTTACTATGGCTACACCTTC CASSFRQATYYGYTF
NA TRBJ1-4 TRBV18 NA TGTGCCAGCTCACCACGTCAGGCGGGGGCCGCAACTAATGAAAAACTGTTTTTT CASSPRQAGAATNEKLFF
NA TRBJ1-6 TRBV5-1 NA TGCGCCAGCAGCTTTGCACAGGGAGGGGGACCCCTCCACTTT CASSFAQGGGPLHF
NA TRBJ1-4 TRBV7-8 NA TGTGCCAGCAGCTTATCCGGTGAAAAACTGTTTTTT CASSLSGEKLFF
NA TRBJ2-3 TRBV14 TRBD2 TGTGCCACCGCCTTGACTAGCGGGAGCGATACGCAGTATTTT CATALTSGSDTQYF
NA TRBJ1-4 TRBV7-9 NA TGTGCCAGCAGCTCTCACAGGGTCTCGACTAATGAAAAACTGTTTTTT CASSSHRVSTNEKLFF
NA TRBJ2-5 TRBV4-2 TRBD2 TGTGCCAGCAGCCAAGATACCACTAGCGGGGGTGAGACCCAGTACTTC CASSQDTTSGGETQYF
NA TRBJ1-1 TRBV18 NA TGTGCCAGCTCATCGGGGGCTGAAGCTTTCTTT CASSSGAEAFF
few TRBJ1-3 TRBV14 NA TGTGCCAGCAGCCAAGAAGGAGGTGACGCTGGAAACACCATATATTTT CASSQEGGDAGNTIYF
NA TRBJ2-5 TRBV7-2 TRBD2 TGTGCCAGCAGCTTAACCCCGGCGGGACTAGGGGGCCAAGAGACCCAGTACTTC CASSLTPAGLGGQETQYF
NA TRBJ2-7 TRBV6-6 NA TGTGCCAGCAGTTACGAGGGAAATTCCTACGAGCAGTACTTC CASSYEGNSYEQYF
NA TRBJ2-3 TRBV19 NA TGTGCCAGTAGTATTCGGCAGGGTCTTTCCACAGATACGCAGTATTTT CASSIRQGLSTDTQYF
NA TRBJ2-7 TRBV28 TRBD2 TGTGCCAGCAGTTCGGGGGGGCAGGACGAGCAGTACTTC CASSSGGQDEQYF
NA TRBJ2-7 TRBV7-9 NA TGTGCCAGCAGCTACGGGACCTACGAGCAGTACTTC CASSYGTYEQYF
NA TRBJ1-1 TRBV7-2 TRBD1 TGTGCCAGCAGCTTTGGGACAGCAGAAGCTTTCTTT CASSFGTAEAFF
NA TRBJ2-7 TRBV10-3 TRBD1 TGTGCCATCAGTCAGAGGACAGGGAGCGAGCAGTACTTC CAISQRTGSEQYF
NA TRBJ2-1 TRBV27 TRBD2 TGTGCCAGCAGGTCCAGCGGGAGTACCTACAATGAGCAGTTCTTC CASRSSGSTYNEQFF
NA TRBJ2-7 TRBV11-3 TRBD2 TGTGCCAGCAGCCTAGCGGGGGGTTCGTCCTACGAGCAGTACTTC CASSLAGGSSYEQYF
NA TRBJ2-7 TRBV27 NA TGTGCCAGCAGCCGGCCCGGTAGCGGAACCTACGAGCAGTACTTC CASSRPGSGTYEQYF
NA TRBJ2-1 TRBV9 TRBD2 TGTGCCAGCCGCGGGGGTAGCGGGGGGAGCACCGTCAATGAGCAGTTCTTC CASRGGSGGSTVNEQFF
NA TRBJ1-5 TRBV5-8 TRBD1 TGTGCCAGCAGCTTGCTTGGGACAGAAATTAGCAATCAGCCCCAGCATTTT CASSLLGTEISNQPQHF
NA TRBJ2-3 TRBV9 TRBD2 TGTGCCAGCAGCGTAGGGATAGCGGGAGGGACAGATACGCAGTATTTT CASSVGIAGGTDTQYF
NA TRBJ1-2 TRBV11-2 NA TGTGCCAGCAGCTTAGAAACAGCCTATGGCTACACCTTC CASSLETAYGYTF
NA TRBJ2-5 TRBV7-9 TRBD1 TGTGCCAGCAGCTTAGTTAGGGGGCTTCGAGAGACCCAGTACTTC CASSLVRGLRETQYF
NA TRBJ2-7 TRBV14 NA TGTGCCAGCAGCCGCGGGCTAGCCGAAGGGTACGAGCAGTACTTC CASSRGLAEGYEQYF
NA TRBJ1-2 TRBV6-5 TRBD1 TGTGCCAGCAGTTACTCGATAGGGACAGGCTATGGCTACACCTTC CASSYSIGTGYGYTF
NA TRBJ2-7 TRBV7-9 NA TGTGCCAGCAGCTCCCCGGGGTCTCGGAGCTACGAGCAGTACTTC CASSSPGSRSYEQYF
NA TRBJ1-1 TRBV6-5 TRBD1 TGTGCCAGCAACAGGGGAAACACTGAAGCTTTCTTT CASNRGNTEAFF
few TRBJ2-1 TRBV28 NA TGTGCCAGCAAGGGGCGTCCGTCATACAATGAGCAGTTCTTC CASKGRPSYNEQFF